Following are 24 T cell receptor beta chains from one sample sequenced in a study of cytomegalovirus exposure and HLA in healthy donors. 13 Jbeta primers and 60 Vbeta primers were used for the PCR. This table comes from immunoSEQ multiplex PCR, and its TCRdb copy is limited to in-frame clones, with some not included. Among approximately 40,000 clones listed, 66% were seen once. The sequencing sample was made of PBMCs. The receptors were gathered from a man aged 50 to 59 in good health and CMV-seropositive.

V is TRBV6-6 and J is TRBJ2-2; 7 nucleotides align to TRBD1. Germline V lookup: CDR1 MNHNY, CDR2 SVGAGI (reference sequence). The V segment lost 7 bases and the J segment 0 bases; nucleotides outside the gene matches: 5. This CDR3 is 15 amino acids long. The CDR3 here is CASTRQGPNTGELFF. CDR3 nucleotide sequence: TGTGCCAGCACGAGACAGGGTCCGAACACCGGGGAGCTGTTTTTT.

A single count supports this clone. The chain has TRBV7-2 and TRBJ2-1, with D possibly TRBD1 on 6 matching bases. The V end was cut by 4 bases, the J end by 0 bases, with 10 bases between. CDR1 and CDR2 from the germline V gene are SGHTA and FQGNSA. The length of the CDR3 is 15 residues. Here the CDR3 reads CASSYRDPSYNEQFF. Written as DNA, the CDR3 is TGTGCCAGCAGCTACAGGGACCCCTCCTACAATGAGCAGTTCTTC.

This clone was observed a handful of times. V is TRBV7-2 and J is TRBJ1-2; possibly TRBD1 for D (6 bases). CDR1 SGHTA and CDR2 FQGNSA come from the germline V gene. The CDR3 has 15 residues. V was trimmed by 5 bases and J by 5 bases, leaving 18 bases between them. This CDR3 is CASSPSGGRGYGYTF. The CDR3 nucleotides read TGTGCCAGCAGCCCAAGCGGCGGCAGGGGATATGGCTACACCTTC.

V gene TRBV27 combines with J gene TRBJ1-1; TRBD1 matches at 10 bases. Trimming took 6 bases from V and 1 from J; bases not matched to a gene: 2. In germline, CDR1 is MNHEY, CDR2 SMNVEV (reference sequence). The CDR3 is 14 amino acids. CDR3 amino acids: CASSRQGANTEAFF. The CDR3 coding sequence is TGTGCCAGCAGCCGACAGGGGGCGAACACTGAAGCTTTCTTT.

This chain connects TRBV5-4 to TRBJ2-1; 14 bases line up with TRBD2. This CDR3 comprises 18 residues. J lost 6 bases, V lost 0 bases, and 8 bases had no gene match. CDR1 is SGHNT and CDR2 is YYREEE in the germline V gene (reference sequence). The CDR3 here is CASSLARLAGGKGNEQFF. CDR3 sequence (DNA): TGTGCCAGCAGCTTGGCTAGACTAGCGGGGGGGAAAGGCAATGAGCAGTTCTTC.

This clone has a handful of counts. V gene TRBV19 combines with J gene TRBJ2-1; D remains ambiguous. Germline CDR1 and CDR2: LNHDA and SQIVND (reference sequence). CDR3 length equals 13 residues. The V end was cut by 3 bases, the J end by 4 bases, with 7 bases between. CDR3 DNA sequence: TGTGCCAGTAGTATCCCCCCTTACAATGAGCAGTTCTTC. It is translated as CASSIPPYNEQFF. The full variable domain, its missing parts supplied by reference TRBV19 and TRBJ2-1, is DGGITQSPKYLFRKEGQNVTLSCEQNLNHDAMYWYRQDPGQGLRLIYYSQIVNDFQKGDIAEGYSVSREKKESFPLTVTSAQKNPTAFYLCASSIPPYNEQFFGPGTRLTVL.

The genes are TRBV29-1 and TRBJ2-7, with D perhaps matching TRBD2 (5 bases). The germline gives CDR1 SQVTM, CDR2 ANQGSEA. Trimming shortened V by 0 bases and J by 4 bases, and 13 bases separated the two germline ends. This CDR3 is 14 amino acids long. This chain's CDR3 is CSVEESRGSYEQYF. The CDR3 DNA reads as TGCAGCGTTGAAGAATCTCGGGGTTCTTACGAGCAGTACTTC.

The chain couples TRBV7-8 to TRBJ1-4; the D is unclear. The germline V and J ends were trimmed by 1 base and 5 bases, with 11 bases remaining between them. The CDR3 extends over 15 amino acids. Germline V gene data show CDR1 as SGHVS and CDR2 as FQNEAQ. The DNA for the CDR3 is TGTGCCAGCAGCTTAGGCTGGCAGTTCAATGAAAAACTGTTTTTT. Amino acid sequence: CASSLGWQFNEKLFF. Filled out from reference TRBV7-8 and TRBJ1-4, the complete variable domain reads GAGVSQSPRYKVAKRGQDVALRCDPISGHVSLFWYQQALGQGPEFLTYFQNEAQLDKSGLPSDRFFAERPEGSVSTLKIQRTQQEDSAVYLCASSLGWQFNEKLFFGSGTQLSVL.

The V call is TRBV7-2, the J call TRBJ2-5, with 9 bases aligning to TRBD2. The V gene's germline CDR1 is SGHTA and CDR2 FQGNSA. The CDR3 spans 15 residues. V gave up 5 bases and J gave up 2 bases; unmatched junction bases: 6. DNA of the CDR3: TGTGCCAGCAGCACCGGGACTAGCTTACAAGAGACCCAGTACTTC. Translated, it gives CASSTGTSLQETQYF.

This clone has more than one count but fewer than ten. The junction does not match germline at one end; this may be a read error. The V gene is TRBV7-3, the J gene TRBJ1-2; 8 nucleotides line up with TRBD1. CDR1 and CDR2 from the germline V gene are SGHTA and FQGTGA. The CDR3 is made up of 16 amino acids. The CDR3 nucleotides are TGTGCCAGCAGCTCCACGCTCCTCGGACAGGGAGAAGCTCTCCTCTTC. Its translation: CASSSTLLGQGEALLF.

The rearrangement joins TRBV5-4 to TRBJ2-7; weak D call: TRBD2 (6 bases). Germline V gene lookup returns CDR1 SGHNT and CDR2 YYREEE (reference sequence). The CDR3 contains 15 residues. V was pared by 2 bases and J by 3 bases, with 15 bases between. The CDR3 reads CASSFGGWPDYEQYF. CDR3 bases: TGTGCCAGCAGCTTTGGAGGGTGGCCCGACTACGAGCAGTACTTC.

This clone has just a few counts. This sequence joins TRBV5-6 and TRBJ2-4; possibly TRBD1 for D (6 bases). Germline values: CDR1 SGHDT, CDR2 YYEEEE. This CDR3 has 13 amino acids. V was pared by 6 bases and J by 8 bases, with 15 bases between. CDR3 DNA sequence: TGTGCCAGCATCCGAGGGAAGGGGGACATTCAGTACTTC. Its translation: CASIRGKGDIQYF.

The chain uses TRBV4-2 and TRBJ1-1, with 7 bases identical to TRBD1. The CDR3 runs to 19 residues. CDR1 is LGHNA and CDR2 is YNFKEQ in the germline V gene. Trimming took 6 bases from V and 0 from J; bases not matched to a gene: 19. The CDR3 protein is CASSSPRVTGANLNTEAFF. The CDR3 nucleotides are TGTGCCAGCAGTTCTCCAAGGGTCACAGGGGCGAACCTGAACACTGAAGCTTTCTTT.

This rearrangement joins TRBV11-2 to TRBJ2-5; TRBD1 agrees at 7 bases. Germline-derived CDR1 and CDR2 are SGHAT and FQNNGV. The CDR3 consists of 14 residues. V lost 3 bases and J lost 2; bases outside the gene matches: 3. In DNA form, the CDR3 reads TGTGCCAGCAGCTTTACGACAGGGCAAGAGACCCAGTACTTC. Its translation: CASSFTTGQETQYF.

The CDR3: CASSSGQLRTEAFF. For the CDR3, the DNA is TGTGCCAGCAGCTCCGGACAGCTGAGGACTGAAGCTTTCTTT. The V and J genes are TRBV6-6 and TRBJ1-1, with D possibly matching TRBD1 (6 bases). CDR3 size: 14 residues. Germline V gene data show CDR1 as MNHNY and CDR2 as SVGAGI (reference sequence). The V end lost 6 bases, the J end lost 5 bases, and 16 bases lay between the germline ends.

This clone was detected only once. This chain joins TRBV9 and TRBJ1-3; D is possibly TRBD1 (5 bases). The V gene's germline CDR1 is SGDLS and CDR2 YYNGEE. This CDR3 has 18 amino acids. Trimming pared 4 bases from V and 0 bases from J, leaving 20 bases between. In nucleotides, the CDR3 is TGTGCCAGCAGCTCCCCTGCGGACAAACTGAGCTCTGGAAACACCATATATTTT. Residues: CASSSPADKLSSGNTIYF. The full variable domain, rest sourced from reference TRBV9 and TRBJ1-3, is DSGVTQTPKHLITATGQRVTLRCSPRSGDLSVYWYQQSLDQGLQFLIQYYNGEERAKGNILERFSAQQFPDLHSELNLSSLELGDSALYFCASSSPADKLSSGNTIYFGEGSWLTVV.

The chain is built from TRBV4-3 and TRBJ2-4; D is ambiguous. CDR1 is LGHNA and CDR2 is YSLEER in the germline V gene. CDR3 length equals 16 residues. Trimming pared 4 bases from V and 1 base from J, leaving 14 bases between. CDR3: CASSLTAAGAKNIQYF. The CDR3 nucleotides are TGCGCCAGCAGCCTAACGGCAGCAGGTGCCAAAAACATTCAGTACTTC.

The chain joins TRBV11-2 to TRBJ2-7; no definite D call. The V end lost 8 bases, the J end lost 1 base, and 3 bases lay between the germline ends. The CDR3 contains 10 residues. In germline, CDR1 is SGHAT, CDR2 FQNNGV. CDR3 amino acids: CASSSYEQYF. The CDR3 DNA sequence: TGTGCCAGCTCGTCCTACGAGCAGTACTTC.

The chain recombines TRBV5-1 with TRBJ1-6; D unresolved. Germline V gene lookup returns CDR1 SGHRS and CDR2 YFSETQ. This CDR3 contains 11 residues. V was cut by 6 bases and J by 10 bases, with 8 bases left in between. The CDR3 loop is CASTKASPLHF. CDR3 in DNA: TGCGCCAGCACCAAAGCCTCACCCCTCCACTTT.

The chain recombines TRBV6-4 with TRBJ2-3; 8 nucleotides agree with TRBD2. The CDR3 contains 15 residues. Per germline, CDR1 MRHNA and CDR2 SNTAGT. The J segment lost 2 bases and the V segment lost 6 bases, leaving 7 bases of the junction unmatched. The CDR3 spells CASSPTSGTTDTQYF. The CDR3 coding sequence is TGTGCCAGCAGCCCCACTAGCGGAACCACAGATACGCAGTATTTT.

The genes are TRBV7-9 and TRBJ2-3; the match to TRBD2 covers 7 bases. Germline V gene sequence: CDR1 SEHNR, CDR2 FQNEAQ (reference sequence). This CDR3 has 14 residues. With 8 bases clipped from V and 0 bases from J, the junction kept 5 bases outside the gene matches. The CDR3 bases are TGTGCCAGCCGAAGCGGGGCTAGCACAGATACGCAGTATTTT. As protein: CASRSGASTDTQYF.

This clone has a single count. The chain links TRBV2 to TRBJ2-2, with 8 bases lining up with TRBD1. V lost 7 bases to trimming and J lost 0 bases; unmatched junction nucleotides: 4. CDR1 is SNHLY, CDR2 FYNNEI, per germline. The CDR3 is 15 residues long. The CDR3: CASNPDRANTGELFF. The CDR3, as DNA: TGTGCCAGCAACCCGGACAGGGCGAACACCGGGGAGCTGTTTTTT.

V usage is TRBV7-2 and J usage is TRBJ2-3; 7 positions match TRBD2. Germline loops: CDR1 SGHTA, CDR2 FQGNSA. V lost 8 bases and J lost 0; bases outside the gene matches: 11. This CDR3 is built from 16 residues. DNA of the CDR3: TGTGCCAGCGGCCGGGGGGTCACCCCTAGCACAGATACGCAGTATTTT. Amino acid sequence: CASGRGVTPSTDTQYF.

This clone was recorded a few times. This chain joins TRBV6-1 and TRBJ2-5; 11 positions agree with TRBD1. This CDR3 is built from 14 residues. Germline V gives CDR1 MNHNS, CDR2 SASEGT. V was pared by 4 bases and J by 4 bases, with 2 bases of the junction left unmatched. This chain's CDR3 is CASSGTGGRETQYF. CDR3 DNA: TGTGCCAGCAGTGGGACAGGGGGCAGAGAGACCCAGTACTTC.